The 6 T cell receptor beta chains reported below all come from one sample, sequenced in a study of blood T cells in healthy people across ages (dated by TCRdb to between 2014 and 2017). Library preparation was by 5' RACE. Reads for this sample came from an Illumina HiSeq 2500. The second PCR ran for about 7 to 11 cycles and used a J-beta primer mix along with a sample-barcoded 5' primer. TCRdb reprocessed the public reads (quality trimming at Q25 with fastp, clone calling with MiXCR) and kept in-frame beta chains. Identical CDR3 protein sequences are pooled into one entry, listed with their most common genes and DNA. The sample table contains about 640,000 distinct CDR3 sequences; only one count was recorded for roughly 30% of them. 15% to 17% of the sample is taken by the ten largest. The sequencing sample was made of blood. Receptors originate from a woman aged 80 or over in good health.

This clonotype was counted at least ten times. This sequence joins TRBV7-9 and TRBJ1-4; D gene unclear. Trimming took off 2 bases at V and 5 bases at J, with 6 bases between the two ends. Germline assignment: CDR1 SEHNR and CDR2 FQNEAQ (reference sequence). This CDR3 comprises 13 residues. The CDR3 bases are TGTGCCAGCAGCTTACTTGAAAATGAAAAACTGTTTTTT. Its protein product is CASSLLENEKLFF. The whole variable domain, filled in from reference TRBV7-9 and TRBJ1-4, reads DTGVSQNPRHKITKRGQNVTFRCDPISEHNRLYWYRQTLGQGPEFLTYFQNEAQLEKSRLLSDRFSAERPKGSFSTLEIQRTEQGDSAMYLCASSLLENEKLFFGSGTQLSVL.

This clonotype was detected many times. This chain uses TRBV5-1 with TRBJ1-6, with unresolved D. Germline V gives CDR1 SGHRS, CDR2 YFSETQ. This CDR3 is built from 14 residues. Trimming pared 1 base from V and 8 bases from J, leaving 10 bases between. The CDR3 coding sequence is TGCGCCAGCAGCTTGAGGCCAGCTGATTCACCCCTCCACTTT. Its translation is CASSLRPADSPLHF.

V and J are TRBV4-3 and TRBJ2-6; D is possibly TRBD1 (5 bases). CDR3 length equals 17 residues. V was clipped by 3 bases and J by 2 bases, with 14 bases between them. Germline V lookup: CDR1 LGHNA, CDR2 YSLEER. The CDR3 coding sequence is TGCGCCAGCAGCCAGTTGAGACAGCATGCTGGGGCCAACGTCCTGACTTTC. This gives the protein CASSQLRQHAGANVLTF.

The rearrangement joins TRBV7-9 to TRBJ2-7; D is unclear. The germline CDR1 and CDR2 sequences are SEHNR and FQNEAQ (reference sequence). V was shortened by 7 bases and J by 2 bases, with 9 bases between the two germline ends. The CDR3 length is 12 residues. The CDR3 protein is CASTVLPYEQYF. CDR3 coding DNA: TGTGCCAGCACCGTTCTACCCTACGAGCAGTACTTC.

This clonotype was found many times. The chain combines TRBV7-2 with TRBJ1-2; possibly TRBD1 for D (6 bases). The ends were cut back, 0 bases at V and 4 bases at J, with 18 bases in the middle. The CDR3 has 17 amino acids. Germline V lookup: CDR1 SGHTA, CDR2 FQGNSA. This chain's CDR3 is CASSLARPGAVVYGYTF. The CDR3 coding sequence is TGTGCCAGCAGCTTAGCCCGCCCGGGGGCGGTTGTCTATGGCTACACCTTC.

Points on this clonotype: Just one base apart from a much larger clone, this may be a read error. As DNA, the CDR3 is TGTGCCGGGACTCAGGGGGCGGCGGAGACCCAGTTCTTC. This sequence encodes CAGTQGAAETQFF. This chain connects TRBV30 to TRBJ2-1; 8 nucleotides match TRBD1. The germline V gene encodes CDR1 GTSNPN and CDR2 SVGIG (reference sequence). Trimming took 8 bases from V and 13 from J; bases not matched to a gene: 16. The CDR3 has 13 amino acids.